What follows describes a single TCR beta chain. This record belongs to a study of blood T cell repertoires in COVID-19. As for the study in general: Sources were T cells, B-cell-depleted T cells, or PBMCs; the material itself was cDNA or gDNA.

Original data processing: From reference gene primer amplification, estimates of nucleated cell counts were derived. Profiling relied on immunoSEQ multiplex PCR, and the TCRdb table lists in-frame clones only, not all of them. V and J calls plus clone size are reproduced from that table; the DNA served to infer D and trimming. The sample has about 100,000 clones, 70% to 80% seen once. The germline V gene encodes CDR1 MDHEN and CDR2 SYDVKM. The CDR3 totals 13 residues. Trimming removed 2 bases from V and 6 bases from J; junction bases left unmatched: 3. The chain uses TRBV28 and TRBJ1-2, with 7 nucleotides matching TRBD1. The clonotype was recovered from a man aged 70-80 years with active or convalescent COVID-19. Sequences were obtained from peripheral blood. As DNA, the CDR3 is TGTGCCAGCAGTTTAGGGACAGCGCATGGCTACACCTTC. Translated: CASSLGTAHGYTF.